The T cell receptor beta chain described here comes from a study of shared clonotypes between healthy human individuals. Study outcomes and limitations: Estimated richness values were generally larger in naive subsets than in memory subsets.

Clones were read by immunoSEQ multiplex PCR, and TCRdb kept only the in-frame ones, dropping some. The table shows around 1.1 million clones, with approximately 80% occurring only once. Of note for this clone: The antigen remains unidentified. This sample also contains other DNA sequences that code for the same CDR3.

The CDR3 consists of 15 residues. J gave up 5 bases and V 3 bases, and 7 bases lay outside the gene matches. Germline V CDR1 and CDR2: SGHTA, FQGNSA. The specimen sequenced was memory CD4+ T cells from PBMCs. Subset given: CD45RA-negative fraction. This clonotype originated in a man younger than 35 in good health. Some clones in this sample may be carry-over from other donors' samples. This chain joins TRBV7-2 and TRBJ2-5, with 9 bases aligning to TRBD2. CDR3 loop: CASSLGSGSRETQYF. DNA of the CDR3: TGTGCCAGCAGCTTGGGTAGCGGGAGTCGGGAGACCCAGTACTTC.